The following is a TCR beta chain sequence with its context. This entry comes from a study of blood T cell repertoires in COVID-19. Trimming took 5 bases from V and 2 from J; bases not matched to a gene: 5. The CDR3 is 14 amino acids. Looked up from germline, CDR1 is SGHTA and CDR2 is FQGNSA. Sequencing used immunoSEQ multiplex PCR; TCRdb keeps in-frame clones, though not all of them. Among 120,000 to 150,000 clones listed, around four fifths were seen once. Material for sequencing was PBMCs or T cells enriched from blood (not recorded which). V gene TRBV7-2 combines with J gene TRBJ2-5; 7 nucleotides match TRBD1. This TCR was recovered from a woman between 40 and 55 years old who had recovered from COVID-19. The CDR3 loop is CASSPWGQQETQYF. The CDR3 region has the DNA TGTGCCAGCAGCCCTTGGGGACAGCAAGAGACCCAGTACTTC.